This paragraph covers one T cell receptor (beta chain) sequence. Its antigen has not been determined. Nothing much larger sits one base from this clone, and base qualities are not available. This specimen comes from a study of blood T cell repertoires in COVID-19 (TCRdb year 2020). General notes on the study: Samples covering the acute and convalescent phases of COVID-19 were provided by collaborators in the United States, Italy and Spain. The dataset comprised deeply sampled blood TCRbeta repertoires from subjects exposed to, actively infected with, or recovered from COVID-19. The repertoires were released in a freely available public database meant as a resource for research on the immune response to SARS-CoV-2. HLA class I and class II types, where available, came from metadata supplied by the sample provider rather than from assay-based typing. Samples were obtained from the ongoing ImmuneRACE study (first 160 participants) and from approximately 1,200 subjects provided by 6 global collaborators. The material from the prospective study consisted of cDNA or gDNA derived from T cells, B-cell-depleted T cells, or PBMCs. A de-identified subject ID, COVID-19 status, age in years and sex were almost always included in the sample metadata.

V was cut back by 1 base and J by 4 bases, leaving a gap of 13 bases between them. As encoded in the germline V gene, CDR1 is MGHRA while CDR2 is YSYEKL. Including cysteine and phenylalanine, the CDR3 has 15 amino acids. CDR3 DNA is the only sequence kept; it has 45 bases, read in frame from the first base. Paper-wide results and their limitations: How much clinical and demographic metadata was included differed by source and by participant, and the metadata was provided uncurated.

TCRbeta CDR3 regions were amplified from genomic DNA by means of the immunoSEQ Assay, a bias-controlled multiplex PCR. The study's own analysis went as follows. The number of nucleated cells in each sample was estimated from the amplification of reference gene primers within the assay. To quantify the absolute abundance of each unique TCRbeta CDR3 rearrangement, sequence reads were collapsed and filtered. For each sample, productive Simpson clonality was calculated as the square root of Simpson's diversity index across productive rearrangements. Entries here come from immuneACCESS through TCRdb and include only in-frame sequences with V and J called. Some clones fail to appear in such tables; in the studies checked, an unresolved V gene covers under half of the shortfall, and the cause of the remainder is unknown. V, J and clone size are taken as reported in that table, and D and trimming were inferred from the DNA itself. This sample has fewer than 450,000 clones in its table, and 88% of those were observed once. 7.3% of the sample belongs to the ten largest clones.

One collaborating source in Seattle enrolled patients while the patients were actively infected and followed the patients over time throughout the course of disease. Each collaborating institution followed its own protocols to collect whole blood in K2EDTA tubes. Collaborator samples were shipped for TCRbeta analysis as frozen whole blood, isolated PBMCs, or DNA extracted from either sample type. Sequencing was performed on peripheral blood. The clonotype comes from a woman in her 70s with COVID-19, enrolled during active disease. The rearranged chain carries TRBV4-1 and TRBJ1-2, with an unclear D gene assignment. The DNA sequence follows: TGCGCCAGCAGCCAAGTCGAGGGAGCGGGCTATGGCTACACCTTC. Translated, this is CASSQVEGAGYGYTF.